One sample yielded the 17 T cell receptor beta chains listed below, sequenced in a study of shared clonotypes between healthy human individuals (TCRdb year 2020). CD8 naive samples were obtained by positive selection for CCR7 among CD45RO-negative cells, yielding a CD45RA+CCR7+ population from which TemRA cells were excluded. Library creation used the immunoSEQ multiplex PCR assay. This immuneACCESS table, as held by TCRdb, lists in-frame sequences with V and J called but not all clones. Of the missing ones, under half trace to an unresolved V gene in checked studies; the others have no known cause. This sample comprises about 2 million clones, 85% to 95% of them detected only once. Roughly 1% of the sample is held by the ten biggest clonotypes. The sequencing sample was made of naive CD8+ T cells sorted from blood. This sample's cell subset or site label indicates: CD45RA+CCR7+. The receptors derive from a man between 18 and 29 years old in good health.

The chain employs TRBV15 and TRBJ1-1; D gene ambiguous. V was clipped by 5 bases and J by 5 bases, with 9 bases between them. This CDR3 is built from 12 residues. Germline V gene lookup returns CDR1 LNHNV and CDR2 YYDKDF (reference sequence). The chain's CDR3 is CATSPVSTEAFF. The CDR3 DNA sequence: TGTGCCACCAGCCCGGTCTCTACTGAAGCTTTCTTT.

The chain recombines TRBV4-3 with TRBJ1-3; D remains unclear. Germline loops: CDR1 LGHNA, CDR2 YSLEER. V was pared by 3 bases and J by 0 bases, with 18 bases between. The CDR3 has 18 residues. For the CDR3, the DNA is TGCGCCAGCAGCCACGACGCCCACCGGGCCAACTCTGGAAACACCATATATTTT. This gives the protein CASSHDAHRANSGNTIYF.

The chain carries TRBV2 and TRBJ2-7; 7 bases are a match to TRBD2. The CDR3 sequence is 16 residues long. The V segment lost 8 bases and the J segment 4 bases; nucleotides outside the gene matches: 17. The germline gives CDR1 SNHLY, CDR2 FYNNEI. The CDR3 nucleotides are TGTGCCAGCTCCGAGGGTTCCAGCGGGGTCCCGTACGAGCAGTACTTC. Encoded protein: CASSEGSSGVPYEQYF.

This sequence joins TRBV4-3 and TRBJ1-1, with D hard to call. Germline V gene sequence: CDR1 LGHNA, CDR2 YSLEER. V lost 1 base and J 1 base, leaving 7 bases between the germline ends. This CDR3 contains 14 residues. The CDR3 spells CASSQVVKNTEAFF. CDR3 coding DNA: TGCGCCAGCAGCCAAGTCGTCAAGAACACTGAAGCTTTCTTT.

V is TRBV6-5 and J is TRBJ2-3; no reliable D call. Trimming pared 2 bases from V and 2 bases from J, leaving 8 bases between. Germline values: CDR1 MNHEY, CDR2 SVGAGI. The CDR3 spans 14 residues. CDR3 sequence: CASSYESHTDTQYF. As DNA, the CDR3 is TGTGCCAGCAGTTACGAGTCCCACACAGATACGCAGTATTTT.

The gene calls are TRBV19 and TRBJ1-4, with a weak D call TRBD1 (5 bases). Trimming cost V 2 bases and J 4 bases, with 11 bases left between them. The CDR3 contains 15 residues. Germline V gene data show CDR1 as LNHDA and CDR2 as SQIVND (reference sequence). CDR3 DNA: TGTGCCAGTAGTATATGGGACGGCGTTAATGAAAAACTGTTTTTT. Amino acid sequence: CASSIWDGVNEKLFF.

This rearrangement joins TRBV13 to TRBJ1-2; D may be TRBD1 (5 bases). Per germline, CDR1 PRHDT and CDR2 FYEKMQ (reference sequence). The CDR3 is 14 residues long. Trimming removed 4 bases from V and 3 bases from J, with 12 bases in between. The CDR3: CASSSEGTDYGYTF. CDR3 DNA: TGTGCCAGCAGCTCAGAAGGGACGGACTATGGCTACACCTTC.

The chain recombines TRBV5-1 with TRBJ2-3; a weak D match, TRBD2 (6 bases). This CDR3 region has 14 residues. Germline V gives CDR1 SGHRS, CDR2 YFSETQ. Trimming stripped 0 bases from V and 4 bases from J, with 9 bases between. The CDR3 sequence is CASSLAGLPDTQYF. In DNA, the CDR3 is TGCGCCAGCAGCTTGGCGGGACTCCCAGATACGCAGTATTTT.

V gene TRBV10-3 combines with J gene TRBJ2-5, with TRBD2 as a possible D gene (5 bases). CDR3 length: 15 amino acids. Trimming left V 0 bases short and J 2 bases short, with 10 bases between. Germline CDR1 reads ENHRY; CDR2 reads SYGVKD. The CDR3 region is CAISESIRLQETQYF. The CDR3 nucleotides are TGTGCCATCAGTGAGTCGATCAGACTACAAGAGACCCAGTACTTC.

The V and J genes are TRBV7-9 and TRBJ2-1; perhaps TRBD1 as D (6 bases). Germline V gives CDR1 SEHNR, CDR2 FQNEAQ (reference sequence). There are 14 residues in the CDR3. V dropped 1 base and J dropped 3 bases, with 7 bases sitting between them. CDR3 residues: CASSLEGHYNEQFF. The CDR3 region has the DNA TGTGCCAGCAGCTTAGAGGGACACTACAATGAGCAGTTCTTC.

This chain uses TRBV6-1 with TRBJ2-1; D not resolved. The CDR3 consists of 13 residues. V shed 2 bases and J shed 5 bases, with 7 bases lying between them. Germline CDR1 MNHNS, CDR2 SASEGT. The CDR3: CASSEILNNEQFF. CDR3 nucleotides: TGTGCCAGCAGTGAAATTCTAAACAATGAGCAGTTCTTC.

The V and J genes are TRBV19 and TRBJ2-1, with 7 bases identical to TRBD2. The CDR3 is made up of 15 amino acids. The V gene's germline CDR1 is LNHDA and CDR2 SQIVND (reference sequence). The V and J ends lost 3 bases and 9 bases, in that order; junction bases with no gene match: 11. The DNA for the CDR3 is TGTGCCAGTAGTATCCGGCGGGAGATATCGGGTGAGCAGTTCTTC. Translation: CASSIRREISGEQFF. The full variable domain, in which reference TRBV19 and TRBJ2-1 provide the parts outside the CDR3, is DGGITQSPKYLFRKEGQNVTLSCEQNLNHDAMYWYRQDPGQGLRLIYYSQIVNDFQKGDIAEGYSVSREKKESFPLTVTSAQKNPTAFYLCASSIRREISGEQFFGPGTRLTVL.

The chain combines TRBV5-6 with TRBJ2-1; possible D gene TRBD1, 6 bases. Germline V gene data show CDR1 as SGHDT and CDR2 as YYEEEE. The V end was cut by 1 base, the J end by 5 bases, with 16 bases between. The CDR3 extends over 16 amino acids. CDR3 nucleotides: TGTGCCAGCAGCTTGTTCGGACAGCCCCTCGACAATGAGCAGTTCTTC. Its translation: CASSLFGQPLDNEQFF.

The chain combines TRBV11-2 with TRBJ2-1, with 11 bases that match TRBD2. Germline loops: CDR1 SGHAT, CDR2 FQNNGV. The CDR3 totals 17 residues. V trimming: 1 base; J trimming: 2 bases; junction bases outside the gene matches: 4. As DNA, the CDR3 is TGTGCCAGCAGCTTAGTTAGCGGGGGGGCCGCCTACAATGAGCAGTTCTTC. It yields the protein CASSLVSGGAAYNEQFF.

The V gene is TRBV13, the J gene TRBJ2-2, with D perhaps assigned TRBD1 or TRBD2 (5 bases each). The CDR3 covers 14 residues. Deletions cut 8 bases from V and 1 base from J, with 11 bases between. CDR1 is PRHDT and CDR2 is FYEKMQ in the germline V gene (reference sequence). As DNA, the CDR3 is TGTGCCAGCCCCCTTGGGGGGAACACCGGGGAGCTGTTTTTT. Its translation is CASPLGGNTGELFF.

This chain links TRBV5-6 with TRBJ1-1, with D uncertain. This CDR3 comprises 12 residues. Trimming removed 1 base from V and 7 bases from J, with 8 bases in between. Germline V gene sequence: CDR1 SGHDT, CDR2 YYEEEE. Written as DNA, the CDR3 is TGTGCCAGCAGCTTGTTCGGGGTTGAAGCTTTCTTT. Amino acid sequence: CASSLFGVEAFF.

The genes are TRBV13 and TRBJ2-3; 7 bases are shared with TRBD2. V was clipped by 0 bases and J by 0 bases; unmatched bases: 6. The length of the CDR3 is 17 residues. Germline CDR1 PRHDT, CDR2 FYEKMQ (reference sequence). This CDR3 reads CASSLGRDYSSTDTQYF. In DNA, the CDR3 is TGTGCCAGCAGCTTAGGCCGGGACTACTCTAGCACAGATACGCAGTATTTT.